This T cell receptor beta chain was sequenced during a study of blood T cell repertoires in COVID-19. Trimming removed 0 bases at V and 10 bases at J, with 12 bases between. The CDR3 consists of 12 residues. CDR1 and CDR2 (germline): SQVTM, ANQGSEA. Assay: immunoSEQ multiplex PCR; the TCRdb copy retains only in-frame clones and omits some. The table lists about 180,000 clones, roughly nine tenths of them singletons, with 20% to 25% in the top ten. The chain links TRBV29-1 to TRBJ2-5, with D hard to call. Sequencing input: peripheral blood. The receptor comes from a man between 65 and 79 years old with active or convalescent COVID-19. CDR3 sequence: CSVEEVSKHQYF. The CDR3 nucleotides are TGCAGCGTTGAAGAGGTGTCAAAACACCAGTACTTC.